Following are 10 T cell receptor beta chains from one sample sequenced in a study of shared clonotypes between healthy human individuals (dated by TCRdb to the early 2020s). Libraries were prepared through the immunoSEQ multiplex PCR assay. The source is immuneACCESS, and TCRdb retained only in-frame sequences with V and J called. Part of the clones is not carried over; for the studies checked, unresolved V genes explain less than half of this, and the remainder is unexplained. Counted in this sample were approximately 1.5 million clones; roughly 98% of them appeared once. 0.45% of the sample is held by the ten biggest clonotypes. Sequences were obtained from naive CD4+ T cells sorted from blood. The meaning of the sample's cell subset or site label: CD45RA+ positively selected. These TCRs come from a man younger than 40 in good health.

V gene TRBV5-1 combines with J gene TRBJ2-7, with a possible D match to TRBD1 (6 bases). From germline, CDR1 is SGHRS and CDR2 YFSETQ. CDR3 length: 15 residues. The V end was cut by 0 bases, the J end by 7 bases, with 17 bases between. The CDR3 reads CASSLADAGAGEQYF. DNA for the CDR3: TGCGCCAGCAGCTTGGCCGATGCAGGGGCAGGGGAGCAGTACTTC.

V gene TRBV5-1 combines with J gene TRBJ2-5, with 11 bases identical to TRBD2. Germline CDR1 and CDR2: SGHRS and YFSETQ. J lost 2 bases, V lost 0 bases, and 3 bases had no gene match. This CDR3 spans 16 amino acids. CDR3 in DNA: TGCGCCAGCAGCTTGGGACTAGCGGGGAAACAAGAGACCCAGTACTTC. It encodes CASSLGLAGKQETQYF.

The V gene is TRBV10-2, the J gene TRBJ2-7; D gene unclear. The CDR3 covers 14 residues. From germline, CDR1 is WSHSY and CDR2 SAAADI. Trimming took off 6 bases at V and 0 bases at J, with 12 bases between the two ends. The CDR3 nucleotides are TGCGCCAGCAGCGTCCTTTTCTTCTCCTACGAGCAGTACTTC. Translating it yields CASSVLFFSYEQYF.

Worth noting for this clone: At the DNA level, this CDR3 is encoded by other sequences in the same sample as well. The chain recombines TRBV9 with TRBJ2-2, with TRBD2 identical over 9 bases. CDR3 size: 14 residues. CDR1 and CDR2 (germline): SGDLS, YYNGEE. The J segment lost 5 bases and the V segment lost 1 base, leaving 0 bases of the junction unmatched. The DNA of the CDR3 is TGTGCCAGCAGCGTAACTAGCGGGACCGGGGAGCTGTTTTTT. Translated: CASSVTSGTGELFF.

CDR3 nucleotides: TGCGCCAGCAGCTTGACGGCTGAGGGATACGAGCAGTACTTC. Translating it yields CASSLTAEGYEQYF. This sequence joins TRBV5-1 and TRBJ2-7, with a tentative D call TRBD2 (5 bases). Per germline, CDR1 SGHRS and CDR2 YFSETQ. This CDR3 contains 14 residues. The V gene lost 1 base and the J gene lost 4 bases, with 12 bases spanning the gap.

This sequence joins TRBV7-2 and TRBJ2-3; 9 bases are shared with TRBD2. Germline V gene lookup returns CDR1 SGHTA and CDR2 FQGNSA. CDR3 length: 15 amino acids. Trimming cost V 2 bases and J 7 bases; bases outside gene matches: 7. The CDR3 is CASSLRKREVNTQYF. Written as DNA, the CDR3 is TGTGCCAGCAGCTTAAGGAAGCGGGAGGTAAATACGCAGTATTTT.

The rearrangement links TRBV7-2 to TRBJ2-7; D unresolved. Germline values: CDR1 SGHTA, CDR2 FQGNSA. V was clipped by 5 bases and J by 7 bases, with 15 bases between them. The CDR3 spans 13 residues. The CDR3 DNA is TGTGCCAGCAGCCGTGCTCAGGAGATGGAGCAGTACTTC. It codes for CASSRAQEMEQYF.

The genes are TRBV5-1 and TRBJ2-3; 8 bases map to TRBD1. The germline V gene has CDR1 SGHRS and CDR2 YFSETQ. V was pared by 5 bases and J by 1 base, with 3 bases of the junction left unmatched. This CDR3 contains 14 residues. Here the CDR3 reads CASSIRGRTDTQYF. The CDR3 coding sequence is TGCGCCAGCAGTATCAGGGGGCGCACAGATACGCAGTATTTT.

The chain combines TRBV5-1 with TRBJ2-5; D is possibly TRBD1 (8 bases). The CDR3 has 16 residues. Trimming left V 4 bases short and J 2 bases short, with 18 bases between. CDR1 and CDR2 (germline): SGHRS, YFSETQ. CDR3 sequence reads: CASSTGQGGVQETQYF. The CDR3 coding sequence is TGCGCCAGCAGCACCGGACAGGGAGGGGTACAAGAGACCCAGTACTTC.

The chain combines TRBV11-2 with TRBJ1-4; the D gene is possibly TRBD1 (5 bases). Looked up from germline, CDR1 is SGHAT and CDR2 is FQNNGV. Trimming shortened V by 2 bases and J by 8 bases, and 12 bases separated the two germline ends. The CDR3 covers 14 residues. The CDR3 nucleotides read TGTGCCAGCAGCTTATCAGGGCCGGGGGAAAAACTGTTTTTT. This codes for CASSLSGPGEKLFF.